The clone carrying this T cell receptor beta chain was counted ten times or more. It was genomic DNA that served as the template for profiling TCR beta VDJ and CDR3. TCRdb recomputed calls from the reads with MiXCR, one row per CDR3 protein. The repertoire has approximately 300,000 distinct CDR3 sequences, roughly 59% of them found once; the top ten carry around 1.2%. The authors sequenced patients whose flow cytometry had shown CD8+CD57+ cell expansion. The data are from a study of CD8+CD57+ T cells in acquired aplastic anemia. Input material: sorted CD4+, CD8+, or CD8+CD57+ T cells (not recorded which) from PBMCs. The receptor was isolated from a human donor with aplastic anemia.

The CDR3 loop is CASSFGTGGDGGYTF. The CDR3 DNA reads as TGTGCCAGCAGCTTCGGGACAGGGGGGGACGGGGGCTACACCTTC. The chain recombines TRBV7-9 with TRBJ1-2; 11 bases are shared with TRBD1. Germline assignment: CDR1 SEHNR and CDR2 FQNEAQ (reference sequence). V lost 3 bases, J lost 8 bases, and 8 bases stayed unmatched. This CDR3 is built from 15 residues.